This passage covers 22 T cell receptor beta chains from one sample sequenced in a study of blood T cells in healthy people across ages. Together with a sample-barcoded 5' primer, a J-beta primer mix was included in a second PCR lasting about 7 to 12 cycles. A single record per CDR3 protein comes from TCRdb applying MiXCR to the 5' RACE reads. There are 800,000 to 1,000,000 distinct CDR3 sequences in the sample; 40% to 60% occur only once, and around 15% lies in the top ten. Sequencing input: blood. These receptors originate from a man under 40 in good health.

The rearrangement links TRBV12-3 or TRBV12-4 to TRBJ2-7; D may be TRBD2 (5 bases). Trimming left V 5 bases short and J 4 bases short, with 15 bases between. This CDR3 contains 14 residues. The CDR3 bases are TGTGCCAGCAGTGTTCGGGCCCGGGAATACGAGCAGTACTTC. Its translation is CASSVRAREYEQYF.

In this sample, this clonotype turned up a few times. Being one base from a much bigger clone, this may be a read error. This chain links TRBV3-1 with TRBJ2-5; D gene ambiguous. The DNA matches TRBJ2-1 better at its end, which makes the J call doubtful. Germline CDR1 LGHDT, CDR2 YNNKEL (reference sequence). The CDR3 consists of 10 residues. The CDR3: CASSQETQFF. The CDR3 nucleotides are TGTGCCAGCAGCCAAGAGACCCAGTTCTTC.

The chain is built from TRBV6-5 and TRBJ2-7, with D tentatively TRBD1 (5 bases). The germline CDR1 and CDR2 sequences are MNHEY and SVGAGI. The CDR3 spans 13 residues. V gave up 6 bases and J gave up 0 bases, with 9 bases separating them. As DNA, the CDR3 is TGTGCCAGCAGCCGGACATTCTCCTACGAGCAGTACTTC. Amino acids: CASSRTFSYEQYF.

In DNA form, the CDR3 reads TGTGCCAGCAGAACGAATGAGGAGACCCAGTACTTC. This sequence encodes CASRTNEETQYF. V usage is TRBV2 and J usage is TRBJ2-5, with D uncertain. The CDR3 consists of 12 residues. Trimming stripped 6 bases from V and 5 bases from J, with 10 bases between. In germline, CDR1 is SNHLY, CDR2 FYNNEI.

V gene TRBV4-1 combines with J gene TRBJ2-2; D is possibly TRBD2 (6 bases). Germline V gives CDR1 MGHRA, CDR2 YSYEKL. Trimming stripped 2 bases from V and 0 bases from J, with 10 bases between. This CDR3 is 16 amino acids long. The CDR3 DNA is TGCGCCAGCAGCCAACCCGGGACTTCGAACACCGGGGAGCTGTTTTTT. As protein: CASSQPGTSNTGELFF.

This rearrangement joins TRBV5-1 to TRBJ2-5; D is ambiguous. This CDR3 spans 14 amino acids. CDR1 and CDR2 from the germline V gene are SGHRS and YFSETQ. V shed 0 bases and J shed 4 bases, with 10 bases lying between them. The CDR3 DNA reads TGCGCCAGCAGCTTGGGTGGGTTAGGAGAGACCCAGTACTTC. Protein product: CASSLGGLGETQYF.

The chain uses TRBV24-1 and TRBJ2-3; D is unclear. V was trimmed by 4 bases and J by 1 base, leaving 8 bases between them. This CDR3 is built from 14 residues. Looked up from germline, CDR1 is KGHDR and CDR2 is SFDVKD. For the CDR3, the DNA is TGTGCCACCAGTGAGGCTGGCGGCACAGATACGCAGTATTTT. It codes for CATSEAGGTDTQYF.

This clonotype was picked up a small number of times. V is TRBV6-1 and J is TRBJ1-4; 11 bases match TRBD1. Trimming took 6 bases from V and 0 from J; bases not matched to a gene: 9. CDR1 is MNHNS, CDR2 SASEGT, per germline. The CDR3 length is 18 residues. CDR3 protein: CASSHAGTGGATNEKLFF. DNA for the CDR3: TGTGCCAGCAGCCATGCCGGGACAGGGGGTGCAACTAATGAAAAACTGTTTTTT.

The chain joins TRBV27 to TRBJ2-7; 9 positions match TRBD1. In germline, CDR1 is MNHEY, CDR2 SMNVEV (reference sequence). This CDR3 spans 15 amino acids. Losses at the gene ends were 3 bases for V and 5 bases for J; bases not matched to a gene: 8. CDR3 coding DNA: TGTGCCAGCAGTTTCTACCGGGACAGGGTACACGAGCAGTACTTC. Its protein is CASSFYRDRVHEQYF.

The rearrangement joins TRBV7-8 to TRBJ2-5; D may be TRBD2 (5 bases). CDR3 size: 16 residues. Germline lookup yields CDR1 SGHVS and CDR2 FQNEAQ. Trimming pared 3 bases from V and 5 bases from J, leaving 19 bases between. The chain's CDR3 is CASSFERGTTTETQYF. CDR3 DNA: TGTGCCAGCAGCTTCGAACGGGGTACTACCACGGAGACCCAGTACTTC.

The chain combines TRBV7-3 with TRBJ1-1; no firm D call. V was clipped by 5 bases and J by 1 base, with 11 bases between them. The CDR3 is 14 amino acids. Germline V lookup: CDR1 SGHTA, CDR2 FQGTGA. The CDR3 is CASSRGPQNTEAFF. The CDR3 DNA follows: TGTGCCAGCAGCCGAGGTCCTCAGAACACTGAAGCTTTCTTT. Full variable domain (outside the CDR3, taken from reference TRBV7-3 and TRBJ1-1): GAGVSQTPSNKVTEKGKYVELRCDPISGHTALYWYRQSLGQGPEFLIYFQGTGAADDSGLPNDRFFAVRPEGSVSTLKIQRTERGDSAVYLCASSRGPQNTEAFFGQGTRLTVV.

In this sample, this clonotype turned up a few times. V usage is TRBV20-1 and J usage is TRBJ1-2; D not resolved. Deletions cut 4 bases from V and 2 bases from J, with 17 bases between. Germline V gene data show CDR1 as DFQATT and CDR2 as SNEGSKA (reference sequence). The CDR3 has 15 amino acids. CDR3 in DNA: TGCAGTGCTAATATACCTAGGACGGAAAACTATGGCTACACCTTC. Amino acids: CSANIPRTENYGYTF.

This clonotype was recorded at least ten times. DNA for the CDR3: TGCAGTGCTAGAAGTGGTAGCGGGGGGTGGGGCACAGATACGCAGTATTTT. Protein sequence: CSARSGSGGWGTDTQYF. This sequence joins TRBV20-1 and TRBJ2-3; 10 positions agree with TRBD2. The CDR3 runs to 17 residues. The germline V gene encodes CDR1 DFQATT and CDR2 SNEGSKA (reference sequence). J gave up 1 base and V 2 bases, and 9 bases lay outside the gene matches.

The chain combines TRBV6-1 with TRBJ2-2, with 9 bases identical to TRBD1. Germline values: CDR1 MNHNS, CDR2 SASEGT. The CDR3 consists of 15 residues. Trimming cost V 4 bases and J 6 bases; bases outside gene matches: 6. The CDR3 DNA is TGTGCCAGCAGTGCCGGGACAGGGACTCCCGGGGAGCTGTTTTTT. Translating gives CASSAGTGTPGELFF.

V is TRBV20-1 and J is TRBJ1-5; 7 nucleotides match TRBD1. Germline CDR1 and CDR2: DFQATT and SNEGSKA (reference sequence). CDR3 length equals 13 residues. V was clipped by 6 bases and J by 6 bases; unmatched bases: 8. The CDR3 DNA sequence: TGCAGTGCCCGGGAGGGACAGACTCAGCCCCAGCATTTT. This gives the protein CSAREGQTQPQHF.

The V gene is TRBV28, the J gene TRBJ1-6; tentative D call: TRBD1 (5 bases). The CDR3 runs 14 residues. The V end was cut by 7 bases, the J end by 6 bases, with 13 bases between. In germline, CDR1 is MDHEN, CDR2 SYDVKM. As DNA, the CDR3 is TGTGCCAGCACTACCGGGACGGTTAATTCACCCCTCCACTTT. Amino acids: CASTTGTVNSPLHF.

This chain links TRBV5-1 with TRBJ2-3; unclear D gene. V lost 5 bases and J lost 5, with 6 bases in between. CDR1 is SGHRS and CDR2 is YFSETQ in the germline V gene. The CDR3 is 11 residues long. The CDR3 DNA is TGCGCCAGCAGGATGGAAGATACGCAGTATTTT. It translates to CASRMEDTQYF. Full variable domain (outside the CDR3, taken from reference TRBV5-1 and TRBJ2-3): KAGVTQTPRYLIKTRGQQVTLSCSPISGHRSVSWYQQTPGQGLQFLFEYFSETQRNKGNFPGRFSGRQFSNSRSEMNVSTLELGDSALYLCASRMEDTQYFGPGTRLTVL.

The rearrangement uses TRBV6-1 and TRBJ1-2, with D perhaps matching TRBD1 (6 bases). CDR1 is MNHNS, CDR2 SASEGT, per germline. This CDR3 has 14 amino acids. The ends were cut back, 0 bases at V and 4 bases at J, with 9 bases in the middle. The CDR3 sequence is CASSEAGRGYGYTF. The CDR3 coding sequence is TGTGCCAGCAGTGAAGCCGGCAGGGGCTATGGCTACACCTTC.

V is TRBV27 and J is TRBJ2-5; TRBD1 matches 8 bases. The trim removed 5 bases at V and 11 bases at J, leaving 13 bases unmatched. The CDR3 has 14 amino acids. Germline values: CDR1 MNHEY, CDR2 SMNVEV (reference sequence). DNA of the CDR3: TGTGCCAGCAGTCCCCAGGGGGCAATAAATGAGCAGTACTTC. Protein sequence: CASSPQGAINEQYF.

This clonotype was observed a few times. The chain uses TRBV4-1 and TRBJ1-5, with 8 bases aligning to TRBD1. This CDR3 comprises 16 residues. The V gene's germline CDR1 is MGHRA and CDR2 YSYEKL. Germline trimming cut 4 bases from V and 0 bases from J; bases unmatched to any gene: 5. CDR3 DNA: TGCGCCAGCAGCCCCTGGGGACAGGATAGCAATCAGCCCCAGCATTTT. Translated: CASSPWGQDSNQPQHF.

The chain joins TRBV29-1 to TRBJ2-7, with TRBD1 as a possible D gene (6 bases). CDR1 and CDR2 from the germline V gene are SQVTM and ANQGSEA. V was pared by 1 base and J by 2 bases, with 15 bases between. This CDR3 region has 15 residues. The CDR3 DNA is TGCAGCGTTGAAGGAATTGCAGGGGAGCCCTACGAGCAGTACTTC. The encoded protein is CSVEGIAGEPYEQYF.

This clonotype was counted between two and nine times. The V gene is TRBV5-1, the J gene TRBJ2-1; 9 nucleotides match TRBD1. The V and J ends lost 2 bases and 4 bases, in that order; junction bases with no gene match: 10. The CDR3 is 17 amino acids. CDR1 and CDR2 from the germline V gene are SGHRS and YFSETQ. For the CDR3, the DNA is TGCGCCAGCAGCTTCATATCCGGGACAGGGTCTTACAATGAGCAGTTCTTC. It yields the protein CASSFISGTGSYNEQFF.